The 21 T cell receptor beta chains listed next were all sequenced from one sample in a study of cytomegalovirus exposure and HLA in healthy donors. The PCR ran on 60 Vbeta and 13 Jbeta primers. Using immunoSEQ multiplex PCR, the repertoire was profiled, and TCRdb retains in-frame clones only, with some absent. The table gives 150,000 to 200,000 clones; the top ten clones make up about 0.79% of it. What was sequenced was PBMCs. These receptors were collected from a woman younger than 30 in good health and CMV-seropositive.

This chain links TRBV7-9 with TRBJ2-4; tentative D call: TRBD1 (6 bases). The CDR3 loop spans 15 amino acids. The V gene lost 1 base and the J gene lost 6 bases, with 13 bases spanning the gap. Germline V gene data show CDR1 as SEHNR and CDR2 as FQNEAQ (reference sequence). The CDR3 DNA sequence: TGTGCCAGCAGCTTAGGAGCAGGGGATTCAAACATTCAGTACTTC. Translating it yields CASSLGAGDSNIQYF.

The genes are TRBV7-6 and TRBJ2-1; D perhaps matches TRBD2 (5 bases). Germline CDR1 is SGHVS and CDR2 is FNYEAQ. Trimming removed 4 bases at V and 8 bases at J, with 15 bases between. This CDR3 has 14 amino acids. CDR3 in amino acids: CASSSQLVGDEQFF. The DNA for the CDR3 is TGTGCCAGCAGCTCGCAACTAGTAGGAGATGAGCAGTTCTTC.

The rearrangement links TRBV4-2 to TRBJ1-1; no reliable D call. This CDR3 is 15 amino acids long. Per germline, CDR1 LGHNA and CDR2 YNFKEQ. Trimming removed 4 bases from V and 2 bases from J, with 14 bases in between. The CDR3 sequence is CASSPLRVTNTEAFF. The CDR3 DNA follows: TGTGCCAGCAGCCCACTCCGGGTTACTAACACTGAAGCTTTCTTT.

The V gene is TRBV4-1, the J gene TRBJ2-2; D uncertain. Germline CDR1 is MGHRA and CDR2 is YSYEKL. This CDR3 has 19 residues. V lost 1 base and J lost 1, with 19 bases in between. The CDR3 loop reads CASSQVSLSPLKNTGELFF. The CDR3 bases are TGCGCCAGCAGCCAAGTTTCTCTGTCCCCCCTTAAGAACACCGGGGAGCTGTTTTTT.

The chain employs TRBV7-2 and TRBJ1-2; 7 nucleotides align to TRBD1. In germline, CDR1 is SGHTA, CDR2 FQGNSA. The V and J ends lost 5 bases and 5 bases, in that order; junction bases with no gene match: 5. The CDR3 covers 13 residues. CDR3 in DNA: TGTGCCAGCAGCCCTGGGACAGATTATGGCTACACCTTC. This encodes CASSPGTDYGYTF. The full variable domain, in which reference TRBV7-2 and TRBJ1-2 provide the parts outside the CDR3, is GAGVSQSPSNKVTEKGKDVELRCDPISGHTALYWYRQSLGQGLEFLIYFQGNSAPDKSGLPSDRFSAERTGGSVSTLTIQRTQQEDSAVYLCASSPGTDYGYTFGSGTRLTVV.

The rearrangement uses TRBV4-1 and TRBJ2-1, with 8 positions matching TRBD2. V lost 1 base to trimming and J lost 5 bases; unmatched junction nucleotides: 4. Germline V gene sequence: CDR1 MGHRA, CDR2 YSYEKL. This CDR3 contains 15 residues. CDR3 sequence reads: CASSQVLAGNNEQFF. In DNA form, the CDR3 reads TGCGCCAGCAGCCAAGTATTAGCGGGGAACAATGAGCAGTTCTTC.

This chain connects TRBV9 to TRBJ1-5, with 10 bases lining up with TRBD1. With 4 bases clipped from V and 5 bases from J, the junction kept 9 bases outside the gene matches. Germline CDR1 SGDLS, CDR2 YYNGEE. The CDR3 length is 16 residues. The CDR3 bases are TGTGCCAGCAGCAACAGGACAGGGGGTCTCTATCAGCCCCAGCATTTT. It yields the protein CASSNRTGGLYQPQHF.

V is TRBV19 and J is TRBJ2-7, with 7 positions matching TRBD1. V gave up 5 bases and J gave up 4 bases; unmatched junction bases: 5. Germline V gene sequence: CDR1 LNHDA, CDR2 SQIVND (reference sequence). The CDR3 is made up of 13 amino acids. CDR3: CASSPGGVYEQYF. The CDR3 nucleotides read TGTGCCAGTAGTCCAGGGGGTGTTTACGAGCAGTACTTC.

The V gene is TRBV4-1, the J gene TRBJ2-7, with TRBD2 identical over 13 bases. There are 19 residues in the CDR3. Trimming at V came to 0 bases and at J to 2 bases, leaving 10 bases not matched to a gene. Germline values: CDR1 MGHRA, CDR2 YSYEKL. The chain's CDR3 is CASSQEGILAGGEAYEQYF. In DNA, the CDR3 is TGCGCCAGCAGCCAAGAAGGGATACTAGCGGGGGGGGAGGCCTACGAGCAGTACTTC.

This chain joins TRBV7-3 and TRBJ2-7, with 8 nucleotides matching TRBD1. V trimming: 4 bases; J trimming: 6 bases; junction bases outside the gene matches: 11. Germline loops: CDR1 SGHTA, CDR2 FQGTGA. The CDR3 is 15 amino acids. CDR3 protein: CASSSPGTGLGEQYF. CDR3 DNA sequence: TGTGCCAGCAGCTCTCCCGGGACAGGCCTAGGCGAGCAGTACTTC.

The V and J genes are TRBV14 and TRBJ2-7; TRBD1 aligns across 7 bases. Per germline, CDR1 SGHDN and CDR2 FVKESK. The CDR3 is 12 residues long. The V and J ends lost 5 bases and 6 bases, in that order; junction bases with no gene match: 4. The CDR3 sequence: CASSYDRAEQYF. The CDR3 DNA follows: TGTGCCAGCAGCTACGACAGGGCCGAGCAGTACTTC.

V usage is TRBV6-1 and J usage is TRBJ1-5; 9 bases agree with TRBD1. This CDR3 is built from 13 residues. V was clipped by 9 bases and J by 7 bases; unmatched bases: 7. Germline V CDR1 and CDR2: MNHNS, SASEGT. The CDR3 here is CASRGQGGQPQHF. CDR3 DNA: TGTGCCAGTAGGGGACAGGGCGGGCAGCCCCAGCATTTT.

V usage is TRBV5-8 and J usage is TRBJ1-2; perhaps TRBD1 as D (6 bases). Looked up from germline, CDR1 is SGHTS and CDR2 is YDEGEE. Trimming pared 4 bases from V and 4 bases from J, leaving 14 bases between. The CDR3 is made up of 14 amino acids. Written as DNA, the CDR3 is TGTGCCAGCAGCCACGGACAGCAAGCCTATGGCTACACCTTC. Its translation is CASSHGQQAYGYTF.

V gene TRBV21-1 combines with J gene TRBJ1-4; the D call TRBD1 from the table was never checked on the DNA. TRBV21-1 is designated a pseudogene. CDR3 size: 16 residues. CDR3 sequence (DNA): TGTGCCAGCCGAAAACAGGGATATATACCTAATGAAAAACTGTTTTTT. This translates into CASRKQGYIPNEKLFF.

V is TRBV6-1 and J is TRBJ1-4; D might be TRBD1 (5 bases). Germline V gives CDR1 MNHNS, CDR2 SASEGT. V was pared by 8 bases and J by 4 bases, with 14 bases between. The CDR3 sequence is 14 residues long. The CDR3 region is CASGRGMGNEKLFF. CDR3 in DNA: TGTGCCAGCGGGAGGGGCATGGGTAATGAAAAACTGTTTTTT.

The chain combines TRBV19 with TRBJ1-5; D may be TRBD1 (5 bases). This CDR3 contains 14 residues. Germline CDR1 is LNHDA and CDR2 is SQIVND (reference sequence). Trimming shortened V by 3 bases and J by 4 bases, and 10 bases separated the two germline ends. The CDR3 loop reads CASSILRGNQPQHF. The CDR3 DNA follows: TGTGCCAGTAGTATCCTAAGGGGAAATCAGCCCCAGCATTTT. The complete variable domain, with remaining parts taken from reference TRBV19 and TRBJ1-5, reads DGGITQSPKYLFRKEGQNVTLSCEQNLNHDAMYWYRQDPGQGLRLIYYSQIVNDFQKGDIAEGYSVSREKKESFPLTVTSAQKNPTAFYLCASSILRGNQPQHFGDGTRLSIL.

The chain couples TRBV11-2 to TRBJ2-7, with 9 nucleotides matching TRBD1. Germline trimming cut 0 bases from V and 4 bases from J; bases unmatched to any gene: 4. The CDR3 has 15 residues. Per the germline V gene, CDR1 is SGHAT and CDR2 is FQNNGV. In DNA, the CDR3 is TGTGCCAGCAGCTTAGAAACAGGGGGCTTATACGAGCAGTACTTC. As protein: CASSLETGGLYEQYF.

Notes on this clone: At the DNA level, this CDR3 is encoded by other sequences in the same sample as well. The CDR3 DNA reads as TGTGCCAGCAGTGAGGACAGGGTGAATGAAAAACTGTTTTTT. Its protein is CASSEDRVNEKLFF. The chain couples TRBV6-1 to TRBJ1-4, with 8 nucleotides matching TRBD1. Germline V CDR1 and CDR2: MNHNS, SASEGT. The V segment lost 3 bases and the J segment 5 bases; nucleotides outside the gene matches: 2. The CDR3 loop spans 14 amino acids.

The gene calls are TRBV5-1 and TRBJ1-1; TRBD1 is a possible D gene (5 bases). This CDR3 spans 13 amino acids. Germline V lookup: CDR1 SGHRS, CDR2 YFSETQ. V was trimmed by 3 bases and J by 4 bases, leaving 10 bases between them. Here the CDR3 DNA reads TGCGCCAGCAGCTGGACACCCATCACTGAAGCTTTCTTT. Translating it yields CASSWTPITEAFF.

The chain carries TRBV6-1 and TRBJ2-7; the D gene is possibly TRBD2 (5 bases). Looked up from germline, CDR1 is MNHNS and CDR2 is SASEGT. The V end was cut by 6 bases, the J end by 4 bases, with 16 bases between. The CDR3 loop spans 14 amino acids. The CDR3 coding sequence is TGTGCCAGCAGGTTCTCCGAGGGAACATACGAGCAGTACTTC. This encodes CASRFSEGTYEQYF.

The genes are TRBV19 and TRBJ1-2; D is uncertain. Germline V CDR1 and CDR2: LNHDA, SQIVND (reference sequence). The V and J ends lost 1 base and 8 bases respectively, with 11 bases between them. The CDR3 totals 13 residues. The CDR3 DNA sequence: TGTGCCAGTAGTATAGTTGGTAGCGGAGGCTACACCTTC. The encoded protein is CASSIVGSGGYTF.